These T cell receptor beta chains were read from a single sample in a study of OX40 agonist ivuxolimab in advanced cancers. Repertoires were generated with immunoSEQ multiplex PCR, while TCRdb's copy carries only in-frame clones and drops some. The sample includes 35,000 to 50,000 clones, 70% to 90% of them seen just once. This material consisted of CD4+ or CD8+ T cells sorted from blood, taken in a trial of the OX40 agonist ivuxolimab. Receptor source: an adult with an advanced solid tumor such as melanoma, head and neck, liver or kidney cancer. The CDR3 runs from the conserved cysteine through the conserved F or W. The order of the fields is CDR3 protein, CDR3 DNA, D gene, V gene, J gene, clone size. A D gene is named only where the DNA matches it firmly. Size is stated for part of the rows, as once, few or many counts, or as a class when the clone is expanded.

CASSLAVGVNTEAFF	TGCGCCAGCAGCTTGGCCGTGGGGGTGAACACTGAAGCTTTCTTT	.	TRBV5-1	TRBJ1-1	.
CASSYQWGDNEQFF	TGTGCCAGCAGCTACCAGTGGGGAGACAATGAGCAGTTCTTC	.	TRBV7-3	TRBJ2-1	.
CAWSVGYYEQYF	TGTGCCTGGAGTGTAGGCTACTACGAGCAGTACTTC	.	TRBV30	TRBJ2-7	.
CASTTDRYGYTF	TGTGCCAGCACCACCGACAGATATGGCTACACCTTC	.	TRBV28	TRBJ1-2	once
CASSENLAGGADTQYF	TGTGCCAGCAGTGAAAACCTAGCGGGAGGGGCAGATACGCAGTATTTT	TRBD2	TRBV2	TRBJ2-3	.
CATSRGRQGEQYF	TGTGCCACCAGCAGAGGGCGACAGGGCGAGCAGTACTTC	TRBD1	TRBV15	TRBJ2-7	.
CASIWESSTDTQYF	TGTGCCAGCATCTGGGAGAGTAGCACAGATACGCAGTATTTT	.	TRBV2	TRBJ2-3	.
CASSFTGTRRYF	TGTGCCAGCAGCTTTACCGGGACTCGTCGGTATTTT	.	TRBV5-6	TRBJ2-3	.
CASSHRLSQGSNQPQHF	TGTGCCAGCAGCCATAGGTTGTCGCAGGGCAGCAATCAGCCCCAGCATTTT	.	TRBV16	TRBJ1-5	.
CASSPLAEETQYF	TGCGCCAGCAGCCCGCTAGCGGAAGAGACCCAGTACTTC	TRBD2	TRBV5-1	TRBJ2-5	.
CASSPRTGNGYTF	TGTGCCAGCAGCCCCCGGACAGGGAATGGCTACACCTTC	TRBD1	TRBV5-6	TRBJ1-2	.
CASSLEDTYNEQFF	TGTGCCAGCAGCTTAGAGGATACCTACAATGAGCAGTTCTTC	.	TRBV11-3	TRBJ2-1	.
CASSLAPPRAAEAFF	TGTGCCAGCAGCTTAGCGCCGCCCCGCGCTGCTGAAGCTTTCTTT	.	TRBV7-9	TRBJ1-1	.
CASSQRDGTDEAFF	TGTGCCAGCAGCCAAAGAGATGGGACGGACGAAGCTTTCTTT	.	TRBV4-2	TRBJ1-1	.
CASLEEGAGEQFF	TGTGCCAGCCTGGAGGAGGGGGCCGGTGAGCAGTTCTTC	.	TRBV2	TRBJ2-1	.
CASRVHPRAGGEEDNQPQHF	TGTGCCAGCAGGGTCCACCCACGGGCAGGGGGCGAAGAGGACAATCAGCCCCAGCATTTT	.	TRBV21-1	TRBJ1-5	.
CASSPVQGQNTEAFF	TGTGCCAGCTCACCAGTTCAGGGGCAGAACACTGAAGCTTTCTTT	.	TRBV18	TRBJ1-1	.
CASSWGQQINEKLFF	TGTGCCAGCAGTTGGGGGCAGCAGATTAATGAAAAACTGTTTTTT	.	TRBV9	TRBJ1-4	once
CASSYETSGLGQFF	TGTGCCAGCAGTTACGAGACTAGCGGGTTGGGGCAGTTCTTC	TRBD2	TRBV6-5	TRBJ2-1	few
CASSQEREMGYEQYF	TGTGCCAGCAGCCAAGAGAGGGAGATGGGGTACGAGCAGTACTTC	.	TRBV4-2	TRBJ2-7	large
CASSRTGGWDEQFF	TGTGCCAGCAGCCGGACAGGGGGCTGGGATGAGCAGTTCTTC	TRBD1	TRBV7-9	TRBJ2-1	.
CAWSSLTGETQYF	TGTGCCTGGAGTTCGCTGACCGGCGAGACCCAGTACTTC	.	TRBV30	TRBJ2-5	.
CSVRSSGNQPQHF	TGCAGCGTTCGCTCGAGTGGCAATCAGCCCCAGCATTTT	.	TRBV29-1	TRBJ1-5	.
CASFLVNRYNEQFF	TGTGCCAGCTTCCTAGTGAACCGCTACAATGAGCAGTTCTTC	.	TRBV5-8	TRBJ2-1	.
CASSSQSGRAAIDTQYF	TGTGCCAGCAGTTCCCAATCCGGGAGGGCCGCCATAGATACGCAGTATTTT	TRBD2	TRBV5-4	TRBJ2-3	.
CASSPTGTGPYEQYF	TGTGCCAGCAGTCCTACCGGGACAGGCCCCTACGAGCAGTACTTC	TRBD1	TRBV27	TRBJ2-7	.
CASSPTEEAGAYEQYF	TGTGCCAGCAGCCCCACCGAGGAGGCGGGAGCCTACGAGCAGTACTTC	TRBD2	TRBV11-2	TRBJ2-7	.
CASSSKRRNEQFF	TGTGCCAGCAGCTCTAAACGGAGGAATGAGCAGTTCTTC	.	TRBV11-2	TRBJ2-1	.
CASSAGRVNTEAFF	TGTGCCAGCAGCGCTGGACGGGTGAACACTGAAGCTTTCTTT	.	TRBV5-5	TRBJ1-1	.
CASSLGGGMADTQYF	TGTGCCAGCAGCTTAGGCGGCGGGATGGCGGATACGCAGTATTTT	.	TRBV7-8	TRBJ2-3	.
CASSLGTGPYGYTF	TGCGCCAGCAGCTTGGGGACAGGGCCCTATGGCTACACCTTC	TRBD1	TRBV5-1	TRBJ1-2	few
CASSNGLAGEHEQFF	TGTGCCAGTAGTAATGGACTAGCGGGAGAACATGAGCAGTTCTTC	TRBD2	TRBV19	TRBJ2-1	.
CASSLLVNTQYF	TGTGCCAGCTCACTACTAGTAAATACGCAGTATTTT	.	TRBV18	TRBJ2-3	once
CAWSVSGRNTIYF	TGTGCCTGGAGTGTTTCGGGCAGAAACACCATATATTTT	.	TRBV30	TRBJ1-3	few
CASSPYLAGVFSETQYF	TGTGCCAGCAGCCCCTACCTAGCGGGAGTGTTCTCGGAGACCCAGTACTTC	TRBD2	TRBV7-9	TRBJ2-5	few
CASSQDLEGYNTEAFF	TGCGCCAGCAGCCAAGATCTGGAGGGCTATAACACTGAAGCTTTCTTT	.	TRBV4-3	TRBJ1-1	.
CASSPISGNTEAFF	TGTGCCAGCTCACCAATATCAGGGAACACTGAAGCTTTCTTT	.	TRBV18	TRBJ1-1	.
CASRTGTYNEQFF	TGTGCCAGCAGGACCGGGACGTACAATGAGCAGTTCTTC	.	TRBV7-9	TRBJ2-1	once
CASSSFRRRGAFF	TGTGCCAGCAGTTCGTTTAGGCGTCGGGGTGCTTTCTTT	.	TRBV27	TRBJ1-1	.
CASSSSSGASWSYNEQFF	TGTGCCAGCAGCTCCTCTAGCGGGGCCAGCTGGTCCTACAATGAGCAGTTCTTC	TRBD2	TRBV7-9	TRBJ2-1	.
CASRRGGRTGELFF	TGTGCCAGTAGGCGGGGCGGGAGGACCGGGGAGCTGTTTTTT	TRBD2	TRBV19	TRBJ2-2	.
CASSEGSYGYTF	TGTGCCAGCAGTGAGGGTTCCTATGGCTACACCTTC	.	TRBV2	TRBJ1-2	few
CASSLEGGNTEAFF	TGCGCCAGCAGCTTGGAAGGAGGGAACACTGAAGCTTTCTTT	.	TRBV5-1	TRBJ1-1	.
CASSTGQNTGELFF	TGTGCCAGCAGCACCGGACAAAACACCGGGGAGCTGTTTTTT	.	TRBV5-4	TRBJ2-2	.
CASSLQGAGYEQYF	TGTGCCAGCAGTTTACAGGGGGCAGGGTACGAGCAGTACTTC	TRBD1	TRBV27	TRBJ2-7	.
CAIRTSGPSSYNEQFF	TGTGCCATCAGGACTAGCGGACCCTCCTCCTACAATGAGCAGTTCTTC	TRBD2	TRBV10-3	TRBJ2-1	.
CASSGSGSADTQYF	TGTGCCAGCAGCGGTAGCGGGAGCGCAGATACGCAGTATTTT	TRBD2	TRBV9	TRBJ2-3	once
CASSLVAGGEDQETQYF	TGCGCCAGCAGCTTGGTGGCCGGGGGTGAGGATCAAGAGACCCAGTACTTC	.	TRBV5-1	TRBJ2-5	few
CATSRAQREFNEQFF	TGTGCCACCAGCAGAGCACAGCGGGAATTCAATGAGCAGTTCTTC	TRBD2	TRBV15	TRBJ2-1	.
CAIPLAGVNTGELFF	TGTGCCATCCCCTTAGCGGGAGTGAACACCGGGGAGCTGTTTTTT	TRBD2	TRBV10-3	TRBJ2-2	.
CASSATLQAGGKNEQFF	TGTGCCAGCAGCGCCACCCTCCAAGCGGGAGGGAAGAATGAGCAGTTCTTC	TRBD2	TRBV9	TRBJ2-1	.
CASQRLAGGDEQFF	TGTGCCAGCCAAAGACTAGCGGGAGGGGATGAGCAGTTCTTC	TRBD2	TRBV7-8	TRBJ2-1	.
CASSQESGRVEETQYF	TGTGCCAGCAGCCAAGAATCCGGCAGGGTTGAAGAGACCCAGTACTTC	.	TRBV14	TRBJ2-5	.
CASSPNQGLPGSGELFF	TGTGCCAGCTCACCAAACCAAGGCTTGCCAGGTTCCGGGGAGCTGTTTTTT	.	TRBV18	TRBJ2-2	.